The clone carrying this T cell receptor beta chain was counted many times. The time point: healthy volunteer bleed at 6 weeks. Extraction of total RNA was performed on unfractionated whole blood. TCRdb ran MiXCR on the RACE reads and lists one entry per CDR3 protein. The top ten clones hold about 1.8% of a sample with fewer than 100,000 distinct CDR3 sequences, 7% to 9.5% of them seen once. This specimen comes from a study of human T cells and chemical hapten exposure. The germline V gene has CDR1 SGHRS and CDR2 YFSETQ. The length of the CDR3 is 14 residues. The ends were cut back, 0 bases at V and 13 bases at J, with 16 bases in the middle.

Source material: whole blood. The TCR was taken from a female donor in good health. Some clones in this sample may be carry-over from other donors' samples. The chain recombines TRBV5-1 with TRBJ1-4, with a tentative D call TRBD1 (5 bases). The chain's CDR3 is CASSLGSAGMGLFF. CDR3 coding DNA: TGCGCCAGCAGCTTGGGGAGCGCAGGGATGGGACTGTTTTTT.